The T cell receptor (beta chain) under discussion was sequenced for a study of T cell responses to AZD1222 COVID-19 vaccine (dated by TCRdb to about 2021). For the study in its entirety: Because spike-specific TCR depth and breadth did not differ between the two schedules, AZD1222 recipients who got a second dose at roughly 4 weeks were pooled with those who got a second dose at roughly 12 weeks. A total of about 230 trial participants underwent TCR sequencing, of whom 207 received two doses of AZD1222 and 26 received two doses of the MenACWY control vaccine. Enrollment into the trials was organized by age into subgroups of 18-55, 56-69 and 70-plus years, and those subgroups contained roughly 140, 27 and 60 TCR-sequenced participants, respectively.

Sample time point, as interpreted from the label and publication: baseline before first vaccination. Vaccinee samples came from UK trials COV001 and COV002, including a single-blind randomized controlled phase 2/3 trial of AZD1222 (ChAdOx1 nCoV-19) in healthy adults. For TCRbeta chain sequencing, PBMC samples were collected from trial participants at day 0 and at day 28 after the second dose. The CDR3 regions of human TCRbeta chains were subjected to immunosequencing. Per the source publication's procedure: TCRs in the repertoires were compared against a reference library of SARS-CoV-2-specific TCRs that had been generated with the MIRA antigen-specificity platform. Breadth was defined as the fraction of unique TCRs that were SARS-CoV-2-associated. Depth was defined as the fraction of total T cells that were SARS-CoV-2-associated. Using the MIRA data, every spike-specific TCR was mapped to the spike region that the TCR reacted to and assigned to either a CD4 or a CD8 class. Log10-transformed breadth and depth values were compared by one-way ANOVA with Sidak's multiple comparisons tests. The source is immuneACCESS, and TCRdb retained only in-frame sequences with V and J called. Part of the clones is not carried over; for the studies checked, unresolved V genes explain less than half of this, and the remainder is unexplained. V and J calls and clone size follow that table, whereas D and trimming were derived from the DNA. For this sample there are 150,000 to 200,000 clones; around 89% appear just once. 5% to 7% of the sample is in the top ten clones.

The paper as a whole reports these results and caveats: Most participants were white British and females outnumbered males, and the authors suggested that clonal diversity may have been underestimated. Reportedly, close to half of the unique spike-specific TCRs recognized epitopes lying outside the regions that are mutated in the B.1.351 and B.1.1.7 variants. In the small 56-69-year group, the increase in depth fell short of significance, most likely because of low power. The whole spike protein was spanned by vaccine-associated CD4 TCRs, and dominant responses were seen in regions 160-218 and 743-854. No day 14 peak-response samples were available, so repertoires were characterized only after the peak T cell response. Conclusions about previously exposed vaccinees are limited because only a handful of AZD1222 recipients were SARS-CoV-2 seropositive at baseline. A significant rise in spike-specific TCR breadth and depth was observed after two AZD1222 doses relative to day 0 and relative to MenACWY recipients.

Notes on this clone: Its target antigen remains unknown. It has no much larger one-base neighbor in the sample; base qualities were not kept.

Inclusive of the bounding cysteine and phenylalanine, the CDR3 is 16 residues long. Only the CDR3 region is kept as DNA, spanning 48 bases read in frame from base 1. CDR1 and CDR2 are drawn from the germline V gene (reference sequence): LGHDT, YNNKEL. V was cut back by 0 bases and J by 1 base, leaving a gap of 10 bases between them. The receptor's source is an adult in good health. The chain is made from TRBV3-1 (or the pseudogene TRBV3-2) and TRBJ1-5; TRBD1 is a weak D gene call, 5 bases matching. The sample was peripheral blood, taken on day 0 of AZD1222 vaccination. The CDR3 protein: CASSQEGAGSNQPQHF. The sequenced DNA: TGTGCCAGCAGCCAAGAAGGGGCGGGGAGCAATCAGCCCCAGCATTTT.